This T cell receptor beta chain is from a study of T cells after yellow fever vaccination. Study in general: SMART-Seq v4 Ultra Low Input prepared libraries from low-cell fractions.

The V and J ends lost 0 bases and 3 bases respectively, with 9 bases between them. This CDR3 is 13 amino acids long. Germline V gives CDR1 GTSNPN, CDR2 SVGIG (reference sequence). TCR cDNA was made by 5'RACE template switching, adding a universal primer site and UMIs. Via MiXCR, TCRdb re-called the 5' RACE reads, giving one row per CDR3 protein. This table holds 180,000 or so distinct CDR3 sequences, about 10% found once. This receptor was obtained from a man aged 18-30 years who received the YFV17D yellow fever vaccine. Sequenced material: CD8+ T cells sorted from PBMCs, taken 15 days after the yellow fever booster vaccination. V gene TRBV30 combines with J gene TRBJ2-7, with D maybe TRBD2 (5 bases). CDR3 amino acids: CAWSVRDYYEQYF. The CDR3 region has the DNA TGTGCCTGGAGTGTTCGCGACTACTACGAGCAGTACTTC.